This TCR beta chain was sequenced during a study of T cells in Graves' hyperthyroidism and ophthalmopathy. Together with thyroid ultrasound, orbital computed tomography, serum thyroxine and TRAb, clinical symptoms were used for diagnoses. This CDR3 comprises 16 residues. V lost 4 bases and J 6 bases, leaving 21 bases between the germline ends. CDR1 and CDR2 (germline): SEHNR, FQNEAQ (reference sequence). What was amplified from RNA transcripts were TCR beta CDR3 regions. First-round RT-PCR of the TCR CDR3 relied on the HTBI primer set. Each CDR3 protein is one row after TCRdb ran MiXCR on the multiplex PCR reads. The data contain more than 500,000 distinct CDR3 sequences, around 42% of them singletons.

The receptor was isolated from an adult woman with Graves' disease, either hyperthyroidism or ophthalmopathy (not recorded which). The rearrangement uses TRBV7-9 and TRBJ1-2; possibly TRBD1 for D (6 bases). The source material was peripheral blood or thyroid tissue (not recorded which). CDR3 nucleotides: TGTGCCAGCAGCTCCCGGGACACTTCCGGGGACGATGGCTACACCTTC. This encodes CASSSRDTSGDDGYTF.